One T cell receptor (beta chain) is described in this entry. Which antigen it targets is not known. There are no base qualities to consult, and no much larger clone falls within one base. This sample stems from a study of lymphopenia after photon versus proton radiotherapy (dated by TCRdb to about 2019). About the study as a whole: In patients with gastrointestinal tumors who developed high-grade lymphopenia, the study compared the immunological effects of photon radiation therapy with those of proton radiation therapy. The goal of the study was to characterize the differences between the two radiation modalities in how they affect the immune system. The cohort included 15 to 20 patients with gastrointestinal tumors who developed lymphopenia after receiving either photon or proton therapy. Paper-wide results and their limitations: Across the cohort, among patients who died, a greater drop in TCR diversity after the nadir was inversely correlated with overall survival time. Proton-treated patients stayed relatively stable during treatment, while photon-treated patients lost naive T cells and TCR diversity and gained effector/memory populations. The survival association was examined only in patients who died, and the authors described better survival with proton therapy as a possibility, not as a demonstrated result. After the lymphocyte count nadir, photon-treated repertoires showed oligoclonal expansion, especially of CD8+ Temra cells, which drove the drop in diversity.

Taken from cysteine to phenylalanine, the CDR3 has 15 residues. Left in the record is the CDR3 DNA by itself, 45 bases read in frame from the first base. The germline V gene specifies KGHSH as CDR1 and LQKENI as CDR2. The junction carries 14 bases between V and J, which are trimmed by 2 bases and 6 bases respectively. Library method: the immunoSEQ multiplex PCR assay. T cell repertoires were profiled by deep sequencing of rearranged TCR beta loci, alongside multiparametric flow cytometry. Here the immuneACCESS table is served through TCRdb, limited to in-frame sequences with V and J called. Missing clones are a known gap in these copies; in checked studies unresolved V genes cover under half, and the rest lacks a known reason. Counted in this sample were tens of thousands of clones; around 89% of them appeared once. The top ten hold 11% of the sample.

This TCR derives from an elderly man with esophageal cancer. Sequences were derived from peripheral blood, sampled from a patient treated with proton-based radiotherapy. The chain joins TRBV18 to TRBJ2-4; the D gene may be TRBD1 or TRBD2, since each aligns over 5 bases. The CDR3 is CASSPAGDGGNIQYF. The bases are TGTGCCAGCTCACCAGCCGGGGACGGCGGAAACATTCAGTACTTC.